This T cell receptor (beta chain) was identified in a study of cytomegalovirus exposure and HLA in healthy donors (dated by TCRdb to the late 2010s). A note on the overall study: An earlier analysis of approximately 640 of the donors reported roughly 300 Gb of sequence data and approximately 110 million unique TCR beta sequences from 150 million to 200 million T cells. Every repertoire in the discovery cohort had been generated on one and the same sequencing platform. To decide whether each TCR beta V gene segment behaved as functional or pseudogenic, an earlier analysis of approximately 600 of the donors relied on high-throughput TCR beta sequencing. Donor age, sex, ethnicity and CMV serostatus were compiled together with the repertoire data. An early release covering around 630 HLA-typed donors comprised approximately 290 gigabases of sequencing data and tens of millions of unique TCR sequences. Along with the 666-subject first cohort, a separate validation cohort of about 110 different subjects was used. Of the roughly 400 genotyped donors, about 84% fell in the genetic ancestry cluster associated with self-reported Caucasian donors. Both class I and class II loci were covered by HLA typing, at four-digit resolution. The aim of the study was to test whether cataloging public T cell receptors could identify signatures of past pathogen exposure. Roughly 5 DR-DQ haplotypes were handled as single units for association and clustering because linkage in the cohort was strong. In a later genetic analysis, genome-wide SNP genotypes for about three fifths of the roughly 670 donors were used, and that subset was treated as a discovery cohort. The number of donors typed differed by locus, with about 629-630 for A, B, C, DRB1 and DQB1, 522 for DQA1, under 610 for DPA1, and around 430 for DPB1. Across about 370 genotyped donors of the cohort, an average of 235,054 unique TCR beta nucleotide sequences per donor were sequenced, and roughly a sixth of those sequences were non-productive. Rather than drawing on any new phenotypic data, the later analysis identified candidate immune exposures from TCR beta sequences and the way those sequences occurred across donors. In a later analysis, previously published TCR beta repertoires from about 640 donors were re-analyzed and high-resolution HLA genotyping was added so that TCR occurrence patterns could be studied. The T cell repertoires of several hundred subjects were profiled by immunosequencing and related to cytomegalovirus serostatus. The study combined high-throughput TCR immunosequencing, statistical association of individual TCRs with disease status, and machine learning to predict cytomegalovirus infection status.

Trimming accounts for 4 bases at V and 5 bases at J, while the number of junction bases matched to no gene is 13. Counted from cysteine to phenylalanine, this CDR3 has 18 amino acids. This entry keeps only the CDR3 DNA: 54 bases, framed from base 1. The germline V gene sets CDR1 to SGHDT and CDR2 to YYEEEE. In total, 666 healthy bone marrow donors made up the cohort. Cohort members were all nominally healthy when sampled, although unrecorded immune exposures were likely present. The donor was CMV seronegative and belonged to the group of under 400 seronegative cohort members. A peripheral blood sample was provided by each donor, and peripheral blood mononuclear cells were used for TCR beta sequencing. Genomic DNA was extracted from the blood cell samples with the Qiagen DNeasy Blood Extraction Kit. Libraries were made using the immunoSEQ multiplex PCR assay. A mixture of 60 forward primers for TCR Vbeta segments and 13 reverse primers for TCR Jbeta segments was used in the multiplex PCR. Amplification of the CDR3 region of rearranged TCR beta genes was performed with a multiplex PCR assay on genomic DNA. Amplified TCR beta libraries were sequenced as 87-base-pair reads on the Illumina HiSeq System. The authors' pipeline ran thus. A later analysis tallied 70 million to 100 million unique TCR beta chains across the roughly 610 repertoires, and 10 million to 11 million of those chains were shared by two or more donors. To remove PCR and sequencing errors, raw reads were error-corrected and collapsed into unique sequences using a nearest-neighbor algorithm that merged closely related sequences. CDR3 sequences were aligned to IMGT reference sequences to assign V, D and J gene segments. For a sequence to be retained, at least a six-nucleotide match to both a V gene segment and a J gene segment was required. Rearrangements were classified as productive when the CDR3 lacked stop codons and remained in frame with V and J, and all other rearrangements were classified as non-productive. Following IMGT convention, CDR3 was defined as the stretch from the second conserved V-encoded cysteine to the conserved J-encoded phenylalanine. The earlier analysis of 500 to 750 of the donors excluded any sequence lacking an unambiguous match to a single V gene segment. In an earlier analysis of around 590 of the donors, a V segment was called functional when productive rearrangements were above 56.7%, and segregating when the standard deviation between donors exceeded 5%. A statistical classification framework was developed to diagnose cytomegalovirus status using the catalog of TCR beta chain sequences. V and J gene assignment, in a later analysis, came from comparing TCR nucleotide sequences with IMGT/GENE-DB human TR gene sequences. In a later analysis, CDR3 sequences and most-parsimonious VDJ recombination scenarios were assigned using the TCRdist pipeline. In a later analysis, every TCR beta chain was defined by the combination of its CDR3 amino acid sequence and its V-gene family, and reads without a unique V-gene family were dropped. To address suspected cross-contamination and a sequencing artifact, a later analysis removed a few hundred highly shared, low-generation-probability nucleotide sequences. In a later analysis, a clonal expansion index for each public chain was calculated from normalized within-repertoire ranks of inferred template counts. In a later analysis, generation probabilities were computed using a VDJ recombination model fitted to out-of-frame rearrangements, and the results were checked against IGoR. In a later analysis, TCR-TCR, TCR-HLA and TCR-CMV co-occurrence was scored with hypergeometric tests, and a repertoire-size bias correction was applied to TCR pairs. In a later analysis, false discovery rates were estimated by permuting HLA or CMV assignments 20 times. In a later analysis, co-occurring TCRs were grouped using DBSCAN, with TCRdist sequence similarity added in when clustering inside HLA-allele-positive subsets. Repertoires with fewer than 30,000 or more than 120,000 public chains were left out of co-occurrence clustering, as were about five repertoires with anomalous nucleotide sharing. What TCRdb holds here is the immuneACCESS table cut down to in-frame rearrangements. Part of the clones is not present; checked against another copy, under half of the missing clones reflect an unresolved V gene, and the others are unexplained. D and trimming were read from the DNA, whereas the V and J calls and clone size are those reported in that table. The sample table lists tens of thousands of clones, more than 70% of them with a count of one. The ten largest account for under 4% of the sample.

In regard to this clone: Its recognized antigen is unknown. No much larger clonotype is one base removed from it; base qualities were not supplied.

What the authors observed across the whole study: In a later genetic analysis, a missense DCLRE1C variant was associated with V-gene and J-gene trimming of TCR beta chains, and the association was replicated in an independent cohort. Immune exposure information for the cohort was limited to CMV serostatus. A cluster of highly shared sequence variants was judged likely to be a technical artifact of the sequencing pipeline. Some IMGT-functional V segments, including TRBV6-2 and TRBV6-3, could not be told apart with the 87-base-pair reads, so those segments were excluded. According to a later genetic analysis, donors in an Asian-associated ancestry cluster had fewer N-insertions in productive TCRs than the approximately 630-donor mean. In the study, 150 to 200 TCR beta chains were listed as associated with cytomegalovirus. The cohort was sequenced for TCR beta chains only, and without alpha or paired-chain data the features that could be detected were limited. Strong co-occurrence of HLA alleles, especially DR and DQ, made assigning TCR associations to individual alleles difficult. HLA typing was unavailable for some donors at each locus, so association tests used only the typed subset. In a later analysis, the rate of TCR association differed among HLA loci, with DRB1 alleles having the most associated TCRs and HLA-C alleles having the fewest. At a false discovery rate of 0.05, a later analysis linked fewer than 20,000 TCR beta sequences to specific HLA alleles. The authors suggested that the approach could potentially be extended to other disease states and immunological phenotypes. A further reported finding was that TCR beta sequences accurately predicted the HLA-A and HLA-B alleles for most subjects in the first cohort. Most TCR sequences were seen in very few donors, while some public TCRs were found in many individuals. Presence/absence analyses assumed roughly uniform sequencing depth across donors, an assumption that may not hold. According to a later analysis, parvovirus B19, influenza, CMV and Epstein-Barr virus appeared linked to several top co-occurrence clusters. In a later analysis, HLA-associated TCR beta chains were found to be more clonally expanded and to have lower generation probabilities than equally common non-associated chains. The classifier was reported to diagnose cytomegalovirus status with high specificity and sensitivity in both the original cohort and the validation cohort. Because counts were too low, some 17 rarely observed V segments, including chromosome 9 orphons, were left out of the earlier analysis of 500 to 750 of the donors. In a later analysis, most CMV-associated TCR beta chains were found to appear HLA-restricted, with HLA associations seemingly driven largely by CMV exposure. Linkage disequilibrium might explain the correlated functional status among segregating V segments, but an unknown experimental factor could not be ruled out. In vitro tests confirmed that a few of the cytomegalovirus-associated TCR beta chains recognize cytomegalovirus antigens. In an earlier analysis of 500 to 650 of the donors, most TCR beta V segments appeared in productive rearrangements about 87% or about 30% of the time, broadly matching IMGT annotations.

In this chain, TRBV5-6 is recombined with TRBJ2-2; 11 bases in the junction line up with TRBD1. Sequencing used PBMCs. This clonotype originated in a woman aged 40 to 55 in good health and CMV-seronegative. The DNA sequence is TGTGCCAGCAGCCCCGGGACAGGGGGTAGTGAGGTTACCGGGGAGCTGTTTTTT. Its protein is CASSPGTGGSEVTGELFF.